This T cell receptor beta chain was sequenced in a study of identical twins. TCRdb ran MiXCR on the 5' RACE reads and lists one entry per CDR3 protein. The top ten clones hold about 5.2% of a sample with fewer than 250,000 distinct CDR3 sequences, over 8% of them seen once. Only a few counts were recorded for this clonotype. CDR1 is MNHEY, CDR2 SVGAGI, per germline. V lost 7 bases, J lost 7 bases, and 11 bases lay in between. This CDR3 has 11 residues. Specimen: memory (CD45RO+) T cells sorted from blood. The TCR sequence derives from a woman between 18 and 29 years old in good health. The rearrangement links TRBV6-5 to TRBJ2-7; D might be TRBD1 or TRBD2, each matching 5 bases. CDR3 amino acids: CASNTGREQYF. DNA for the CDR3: TGTGCCAGCAATACGGGGCGAGAGCAGTACTTC.